The 28 T cell receptor beta chains given below trace back to one sample, sequenced in a study of blood T cells in healthy people across ages. A second PCR, run for roughly 7 to 12 cycles, used a sample-barcoded 5' primer plus a J-beta primer mix. TCRdb reanalysed the 5' RACE reads using MiXCR and keeps one entry per CDR3 protein. The sample yields 600,000 to 1,000,000 distinct CDR3 sequences, 58% seen once. Specimen: blood. These receptor sequences come from a young man in good health.

This clonotype was counted a single time. V usage is TRBV28 and J usage is TRBJ2-7, with 8 bases that match TRBD1. The CDR3 extends over 14 amino acids. V lost 4 bases to trimming and J lost 5 bases; unmatched junction nucleotides: 7. Looked up from germline, CDR1 is MDHEN and CDR2 is SYDVKM. The CDR3 here is CASSSWTGSDEQYF. The CDR3 DNA is TGTGCCAGCAGTTCGTGGACAGGGTCTGACGAGCAGTACTTC.

In its sample, this clonotype was seen a few times. The rearrangement joins TRBV20-1 to TRBJ1-2; TRBD1 aligns across 11 bases. The CDR3 spans 14 residues. CDR1 and CDR2 from the germline V gene are DFQATT and SNEGSKA (reference sequence). The V gene end was trimmed by 5 bases and the J gene end by 8 bases; junction bases not matched to a gene: 10. CDR3 sequence: CSAPGGGTGGGYTF. As DNA, the CDR3 is TGCAGTGCTCCAGGGGGAGGGACAGGGGGAGGCTACACCTTC.

The chain combines TRBV18 with TRBJ2-4; TRBD1 matches 9 bases. Near its end, the DNA agrees better with TRBJ2-7, so the J call may be wrong. The CDR3 loop spans 16 amino acids. CDR1 and CDR2 (germline): KGHSH, LQKENI. The CDR3 loop reads CASSPPFPGQGYEQYF. CDR3 coding DNA: TGTGCCAGCTCACCACCATTCCCGGGACAGGGCTACGAGCAGTACTTC.

This clonotype has more than one count but fewer than ten. The chain combines TRBV29-1 with TRBJ2-7; the D is unclear. This CDR3 contains 13 residues. Germline V gives CDR1 SQVTM, CDR2 ANQGSEA. V was pared by 6 bases and J by 3 bases, with 15 bases between. CDR3: CSVRAMTNYEQYF. CDR3 nucleotides: TGCAGCGTCCGGGCCATGACCAACTACGAGCAGTACTTC.

J is TRBJ2-7 and V is TRBV28; TRBD1 agrees at 7 bases. CDR3 size: 16 residues. CDR1 is MDHEN and CDR2 is SYDVKM in the germline V gene. Trimming at V came to 2 bases and at J to 0 bases, leaving 7 bases not matched to a gene. CDR3 protein: CASSLASTGSSYEQYF. The DNA of the CDR3 is TGTGCCAGCAGTTTAGCTTCGACAGGGAGCTCCTACGAGCAGTACTTC. Full variable domain (outside the CDR3, taken from reference TRBV28 and TRBJ2-7): DVKVTQSSRYLVKRTGEKVFLECVQDMDHENMFWYRQDPGLGLRLIYFSYDVKMKEKGDIPEGYSVSREKKERFSLILESASTNQTSMYLCASSLASTGSSYEQYFGPGTRLTVT.

The chain has TRBV18 and TRBJ2-6; D unclear. Germline CDR1 is KGHSH and CDR2 is LQKENI. The V end lost 3 bases, the J end lost 0 bases, and 12 bases lay between the germline ends. The CDR3 loop spans 17 amino acids. CDR3 amino acids: CASSPLPAGSGANVLTF. CDR3 coding DNA: TGTGCCAGCTCACCGCTTCCAGCAGGCTCTGGGGCCAACGTCCTGACTTTC.

This sequence joins TRBV28 and TRBJ2-7; D possibly corresponds to TRBD1 (6 bases). Trimming removed 3 bases at V and 5 bases at J, with 14 bases between. The CDR3 spans 14 residues. Germline CDR1 MDHEN, CDR2 SYDVKM. The CDR3 loop reads CASSLVQGVDEQYF. CDR3 sequence (DNA): TGTGCCAGCAGTTTGGTACAGGGTGTCGACGAGCAGTACTTC.

V gene TRBV2 combines with J gene TRBJ2-1; the D is unclear. The germline V gene encodes CDR1 SNHLY and CDR2 FYNNEI. Deletions cut 1 base from V and 6 bases from J, with 7 bases between. This CDR3 spans 13 amino acids. The CDR3 DNA is TGTGCCAGCAGTGAAGTAGTGAGCAATGAGCAGTTCTTC. It is translated as CASSEVVSNEQFF. The complete variable domain, with remaining parts taken from reference TRBV2 and TRBJ2-1, reads EPEVTQTPSHQVTQMGQEVILRCVPISNHLYFYWYRQILGQKVEFLVSFYNNEISEKSEIFDDQFSVERPDGSNFTLKIRSTKLEDSAMYFCASSEVVSNEQFFGPGTRLTVL.

The chain has TRBV29-1 and TRBJ2-7, with 9 bases identical to TRBD1. The CDR3 length is 12 residues. The germline CDR1 and CDR2 sequences are SQVTM and ANQGSEA. V shed 7 bases and J 2 bases; nucleotides not matched to a gene: 3. The DNA for the CDR3 is TGCAGCGGGGGACAGGGTACCTACGAGCAGTACTTC. The encoded protein is CSGGQGTYEQYF.

This clonotype turned up a few times. The genes are TRBV7-2 and TRBJ2-1; D perhaps matches TRBD2 (6 bases). Trimming shortened V by 5 bases and J by 4 bases, and 15 bases separated the two germline ends. The CDR3 has 15 residues. Germline values: CDR1 SGHTA, CDR2 FQGNSA. The CDR3 bases are TGTGCCAGCAGCCTAGTGGGAGGCCTATACAATGAGCAGTTCTTC. This codes for CASSLVGGLYNEQFF.

The chain is built from TRBV12-3 or TRBV12-4 and TRBJ2-3; D is unclear. The V end lost 6 bases, the J end lost 4 bases, and 8 bases lay between the germline ends. CDR3 size: 12 residues. CDR3 loop: CASSRSPDTQYF. The CDR3 coding sequence is TGTGCCAGCAGCCGATCCCCAGATACGCAGTATTTT.

In this sample, this clonotype turned up a few times. The chain uses TRBV6-1 and TRBJ2-1; 9 bases are shared with TRBD1. V was clipped by 8 bases and J by 4 bases; unmatched bases: 9. Germline loops: CDR1 MNHNS, CDR2 SASEGT. The CDR3 is 15 amino acids. CDR3 loop: CASRGQGQPYNEQFF. The CDR3 coding sequence is TGTGCCAGCCGGGGACAGGGACAACCGTACAATGAGCAGTTCTTC.

The genes are TRBV7-8 and TRBJ1-1; 7 bases map to TRBD1. The germline V gene encodes CDR1 SGHVS and CDR2 FQNEAQ. J was trimmed by 7 bases and V by 1 base; bases with no gene match: 12. The CDR3 extends over 16 amino acids. CDR3 amino acids: CASSLGYRTGEDEAFF. CDR3 nucleotides: TGTGCCAGCAGCTTAGGTTACCGGACAGGTGAGGATGAAGCTTTCTTT. Filled out from reference TRBV7-8 and TRBJ1-1, the complete variable domain reads GAGVSQSPRYKVAKRGQDVALRCDPISGHVSLFWYQQALGQGPEFLTYFQNEAQLDKSGLPSDRFFAERPEGSVSTLKIQRTQQEDSAVYLCASSLGYRTGEDEAFFGQGTRLTVV.

This chain joins TRBV20-1 and TRBJ2-7; 7 bases line up with TRBD1. Germline V gene data show CDR1 as DFQATT and CDR2 as SNEGSKA (reference sequence). The CDR3 contains 14 residues. V shed 3 bases, J shed 3 bases, and the junction held 8 bases outside the gene matches. CDR3 region: CSARDRDRYYEQYF. CDR3 coding DNA: TGCAGTGCTAGGGACCGGGACAGATACTACGAGCAGTACTTC.

The CDR3 sequence is CASSSGTSSPIDTQYF. CDR3 DNA sequence: TGCGCCAGCAGCTCTGGGACTTCTTCCCCCATAGATACGCAGTATTTT. The chain carries TRBV5-1 and TRBJ2-3; maybe TRBD2 (6 bases). V lost 3 bases to trimming and J lost 5 bases, with 19 bases between them. Germline V gene sequence: CDR1 SGHRS, CDR2 YFSETQ. This CDR3 has 16 residues. The full variable domain, completed using reference TRBV5-1 and TRBJ2-3, is KAGVTQTPRYLIKTRGQQVTLSCSPISGHRSVSWYQQTPGQGLQFLFEYFSETQRNKGNFPGRFSGRQFSNSRSEMNVSTLELGDSALYLCASSSGTSSPIDTQYFGPGTRLTVL.

The rearrangement joins TRBV20-1 to TRBJ2-7; no definite D call. The V end was cut by 3 bases, the J end by 2 bases, with 11 bases between. The CDR3 sequence is 13 residues long. The germline gives CDR1 DFQATT, CDR2 SNEGSKA (reference sequence). DNA of the CDR3: TGCAGTGCTAGGAAGGAGTCAGCCTACGAGCAGTACTTC. Translating gives CSARKESAYEQYF.

This clonotype was detected a few times. The rearrangement links TRBV7-3 to TRBJ2-1; 11 bases line up with TRBD1. Trimming took 1 base from V and 7 from J; bases not matched to a gene: 15. CDR1 SGHTA and CDR2 FQGTGA come from the germline V gene. CDR3 length: 19 amino acids. The CDR3 loop reads CASSLRPLPGTGGVNEQFF. CDR3 nucleotide sequence: TGTGCCAGCAGCTTAAGGCCCCTCCCCGGGACAGGGGGGGTAAATGAGCAGTTCTTC.

The chain uses TRBV20-1 and TRBJ2-7; 8 bases match TRBD2. The CDR3 totals 14 residues. J gave up 2 bases and V 3 bases, and 6 bases lay outside the gene matches. Germline loops: CDR1 DFQATT, CDR2 SNEGSKA (reference sequence). The CDR3 reads CSASLPGLAYEQYF. In DNA, the CDR3 is TGCAGTGCTAGCTTACCGGGACTAGCCTACGAGCAGTACTTC.

The chain is built from TRBV10-3 and TRBJ2-1; no firm D call. The DNA end is more similar to TRBJ2-7, so the J call may be wrong. CDR3 length: 13 residues. In germline, CDR1 is ENHRY, CDR2 SYGVKD. In nucleotides, the CDR3 is TGTGCCATCAGTGACAGGCCATACAATGAGCAGTACTTC. Translating gives CAISDRPYNEQYF.

This clonotype was counted ten times or more. The rearrangement uses TRBV15 and TRBJ2-3; TRBD2 is a possible D gene (6 bases). Looked up from germline, CDR1 is LNHNV and CDR2 is YYDKDF (reference sequence). V lost 0 bases and J 4 bases, leaving 17 bases between the germline ends. The CDR3 spans 17 residues. The CDR3 protein is CATSRDGTSGLADTQYF. The CDR3 DNA is TGTGCCACCAGCAGAGATGGTACCAGCGGGCTGGCAGATACGCAGTATTTT. Full variable domain (missing parts from reference TRBV15 and TRBJ2-3): DAMVIQNPRYQVTQFGKPVTLSCSQTLNHNVMYWYQQKSSQAPKLLFHYYDKDFNNEADTPDNFQSRRPNTSFCFLDIRSPGLGDTAMYLCATSRDGTSGLADTQYFGPGTRLTVL.

This clonotype was picked up one time. This sequence joins TRBV3-1 and TRBJ2-5; D is unclear. This CDR3 is built from 15 residues. Germline assignment: CDR1 LGHDT and CDR2 YNNKEL (reference sequence). V was trimmed by 5 bases and J by 5 bases, leaving 18 bases between them. The CDR3 reads CASSDTGSRWETQYF. CDR3 nucleotides: TGTGCCAGCAGCGACACGGGTTCCCGGTGGGAGACCCAGTACTTC.

This chain links TRBV4-2 with TRBJ2-2, with D perhaps given as TRBD1 or TRBD2 (5 bases each). Germline assignment: CDR1 LGHNA and CDR2 YNFKEQ. Trimming left V 1 base short and J 9 bases short, with 9 bases between. The CDR3 sequence is 13 residues long. CDR3 in amino acids: CASSQAGTRELFF. As DNA, the CDR3 is TGTGCCAGCAGCCAAGCGGGGACCCGGGAGCTGTTTTTT.

V and J are TRBV24-1 and TRBJ2-1; 7 nucleotides agree with TRBD2. V shed 10 bases, J shed 4 bases, and the junction held 12 bases outside the gene matches. The CDR3 is 15 amino acids. The V gene's germline CDR1 is KGHDR and CDR2 SFDVKD. The CDR3 loop reads CATGASSGNYNEQFF. CDR3 in DNA: TGTGCCACTGGAGCCTCTAGCGGCAATTACAATGAGCAGTTCTTC.

There are a few counts of this clonotype. The V and J genes are TRBV20-1 and TRBJ2-7, with 7 bases identical to TRBD2. The CDR3 covers 14 residues. CDR1 and CDR2 (germline): DFQATT, SNEGSKA (reference sequence). Unmatched junction bases numbered 5, after V lost 0 bases and J lost 3 bases. CDR3 DNA: TGCAGTGCTAGAGATGGGCGGGAGATCTACGAGCAGTACTTC. This encodes CSARDGREIYEQYF.

Regarding this clonotype: One junction end does not reproduce the germline sequence, and a read error may be involved. J is TRBJ1-1 and V is TRBV29-1, with TRBD1 identical over 7 bases. Looked up from germline, CDR1 is SQVTM and CDR2 is ANQGSEA. The CDR3 spans 11 residues. CDR3 DNA: TGCAGCGGTGAAGAACAGGGGAGAGCTTTCTTT. The encoded protein is CSGEEQGRAFF.

The rearrangement links TRBV20-1 to TRBJ2-3, with 8 bases matching TRBD2. The CDR3 runs 13 residues. Germline values: CDR1 DFQATT, CDR2 SNEGSKA (reference sequence). The CDR3 here is CRPYSGTTDTQYF. The CDR3 region has the DNA TGCAGACCCTATAGCGGGACCACAGATACGCAGTATTTT.

This chain joins TRBV15 and TRBJ2-2; perhaps TRBD2 as D (6 bases). The V and J ends lost 8 bases and 1 base respectively, with 14 bases between them. Germline CDR1 and CDR2: LNHNV and YYDKDF (reference sequence). This CDR3 is 15 amino acids long. Here the CDR3 reads CATVPGGLNTGELFF. The CDR3 DNA reads as TGTGCCACCGTACCCGGGGGACTGAACACCGGGGAGCTGTTTTTT.

The chain recombines TRBV6-5 with TRBJ1-2, with TRBD1 matching 7 bases. The germline V gene encodes CDR1 MNHEY and CDR2 SVGAGI. The V gene end was trimmed by 6 bases and the J gene end by 8 bases; junction bases not matched to a gene: 15. The length of the CDR3 is 15 residues. The CDR3 nucleotides are TGTGCCAGCAGCCAAAGTCGGACAGGACTACCGGGCTACACCTTC. Its protein product is CASSQSRTGLPGYTF.